The 27 T cell receptor beta chains below all came from one sample that was sequenced in a study of shared clonotypes between healthy human individuals. Generated by immunoSEQ multiplex PCR, the TCRdb table keeps only in-frame clones and is missing some. The sample includes around 720,000 clones, around 73% of them seen just once. The sequencing sample was made of memory CD4+ T cells sorted from blood. This sample's subset: CD45RA-negative fraction. The receptors were gathered from a woman in her thirties in good health.

The chain carries TRBV6-5 and TRBJ2-3; TRBD2 is a possible D gene (5 bases). V lost 2 bases and J lost 9, with 12 bases in between. The CDR3 sequence is 13 residues long. The V gene's germline CDR1 is MNHEY and CDR2 SVGAGI. In DNA, the CDR3 is TGTGCCAGCAGTTACGGAGAGCGAGGGACGCAGTATTTT. Translated: CASSYGERGTQYF.

The rearrangement joins TRBV21-1 to TRBJ2-7; no check of the table's D call, TRBD1, against the DNA was made. TRBV21-1 counts as a pseudogene. The CDR3 extends over 13 amino acids. The CDR3 here is CASSKDRSYEQYF. CDR3 nucleotides: TGTGCCAGCAGCAAAGACAGATCCTACGAGCAGTACTTC.

The V and J genes are TRBV10-2 and TRBJ1-1; D not certain. CDR1 and CDR2 (germline): WSHSY, SAAADI. Trimming pared 10 bases from V and 1 base from J, leaving 13 bases between. The CDR3 runs 13 residues. This CDR3 reads CATQNPQNTEAFF. In DNA, the CDR3 is TGCGCCACCCAGAACCCCCAGAACACTGAAGCTTTCTTT.

The rearrangement joins TRBV6-1 to TRBJ1-2; D perhaps matches TRBD1 (6 bases). The CDR3 spans 14 residues. The ends were cut back, 6 bases at V and 4 bases at J, with 15 bases in the middle. CDR1 is MNHNS, CDR2 SASEGT, per germline. The CDR3 loop is CASSKEGVGYGYTF. Here the CDR3 DNA reads TGTGCCAGCAGCAAAGAGGGGGTGGGCTATGGCTACACCTTC.

The table lists this clone with many counts. The V gene is TRBV5-8, the J gene TRBJ1-3; possible D gene TRBD1, 5 bases. There are 17 residues in the CDR3. The ends were cut back, 1 base at V and 0 bases at J, with 14 bases in the middle. The germline gives CDR1 SGHTS, CDR2 YDEGEE. CDR3 sequence (DNA): TGTGCCAGCAGCTTGACAACCGGGACGGACTCTGGAAACACCATATATTTT. This sequence encodes CASSLTTGTDSGNTIYF.

The chain uses TRBV7-9 and TRBJ1-2; D gene unclear. With 0 bases removed from V and 7 bases from J, the gap between germline ends came to 15 bases. This CDR3 has 15 residues. CDR1 is SEHNR and CDR2 is FQNEAQ in the germline V gene (reference sequence). The CDR3 region is CASSLALPGVGGYTF. As DNA, the CDR3 is TGTGCCAGCAGCTTAGCGCTGCCGGGAGTAGGTGGCTACACCTTC.

The J gene is TRBJ1-2, the V gene TRBV15; 10 positions match TRBD1. The length of the CDR3 is 15 residues. The V and J ends lost 2 bases and 4 bases, in that order; junction bases with no gene match: 4. Germline CDR1 and CDR2: LNHNV and YYDKDF (reference sequence). The CDR3 protein is CATSRRDRGFYGYTF. CDR3 DNA sequence: TGTGCCACCAGCAGAAGGGACAGGGGCTTCTATGGCTACACCTTC. The variable domain in full, completed from reference TRBV15 and TRBJ1-2, reads DAMVIQNPRYQVTQFGKPVTLSCSQTLNHNVMYWYQQKSSQAPKLLFHYYDKDFNNEADTPDNFQSRRPNTSFCFLDIRSPGLGDTAMYLCATSRRDRGFYGYTFGSGTRLTVV.

The V gene is TRBV11-2, the J gene TRBJ2-5; D is possibly TRBD1 or TRBD2 (5 bases each). V lost 1 base to trimming and J lost 2 bases, with 11 bases between them. The CDR3 is made up of 15 amino acids. CDR1 and CDR2 from the germline V gene are SGHAT and FQNNGV. CDR3 protein: CASSLAAGTQETQYF. DNA of the CDR3: TGTGCCAGCAGCTTAGCAGCCGGGACGCAAGAGACCCAGTACTTC.

The V gene is TRBV6-6, the J gene TRBJ2-7; 11 bases are shared with TRBD2. V was clipped by 4 bases and J by 7 bases; unmatched bases: 6. There are 14 residues in the CDR3. Germline values: CDR1 MNHNY, CDR2 SVGAGI (reference sequence). This CDR3 is CASSSLAGGGEQYF. The CDR3 DNA reads TGTGCCAGCAGTTCCCTAGCGGGGGGTGGTGAGCAGTACTTC.

This clone showed up just once. This sequence joins TRBV7-9 and TRBJ2-2; 7 bases map to TRBD2. Germline V CDR1 and CDR2: SEHNR, FQNEAQ (reference sequence). The CDR3 contains 16 residues. J gave up 2 bases and V 2 bases, and 5 bases lay outside the gene matches. The CDR3 here is CASSLSASGNTGELFF. The CDR3 DNA reads as TGTGCCAGCAGCTTATCGGCTAGCGGAAACACCGGGGAGCTGTTTTTT.

The chain links TRBV11-3 to TRBJ1-2, with no clear D. Trimming shortened V by 2 bases and J by 2 bases, and 6 bases separated the two germline ends. CDR3 length: 13 residues. Germline V CDR1 and CDR2: SGHNT, YENEEA. CDR3 nucleotides: TGTGCCAGCAGCTTACGGGCGAACTATGGCTACACCTTC. Translated, it gives CASSLRANYGYTF.

This chain joins TRBV7-9 and TRBJ1-2, with D possibly matching TRBD1 (6 bases). The CDR3 length is 14 residues. CDR1 and CDR2 (germline): SEHNR, FQNEAQ (reference sequence). Trimming took off 6 bases at V and 8 bases at J, with 19 bases between the two ends. This CDR3 reads CASREDPDSQGYTF. CDR3 nucleotides: TGTGCCAGCAGAGAGGACCCGGACAGTCAGGGCTACACCTTC.

In the case of this clone: The same CDR3 arises from other DNA sequences in this sample as well. The rearrangement joins TRBV28 to TRBJ1-5; a possible D gene is TRBD1 (5 bases). From germline, CDR1 is MDHEN and CDR2 SYDVKM. V was shortened by 2 bases and J by 1 base, with 6 bases between the two germline ends. The CDR3 covers 14 residues. The DNA for the CDR3 is TGTGCCAGCAGTTTAGGGGACAGCAATCAGCCCCAGCATTTT. This gives the protein CASSLGDSNQPQHF.

The genes are TRBV28 and TRBJ2-1; 11 nucleotides agree with TRBD2. The V and J ends lost 3 bases and 5 bases, in that order; junction bases with no gene match: 6. This CDR3 has 16 residues. Germline V lookup: CDR1 MDHEN, CDR2 SYDVKM. The CDR3 DNA is TGTGCCAGCAGTTTGTGGACTAGCGGGTCCAACAATGAGCAGTTCTTC. This translates into CASSLWTSGSNNEQFF.

This chain connects TRBV2 to TRBJ2-3; possibly TRBD1 for D (6 bases). V shed 4 bases and J shed 5 bases, with 13 bases lying between them. This CDR3 has 14 residues. In germline, CDR1 is SNHLY, CDR2 FYNNEI. The CDR3 sequence: CASSAQGQGDTQYF. The DNA for the CDR3 is TGTGCCAGCAGTGCCCAGGGGCAGGGAGATACGCAGTATTTT.

With respect to this clone: At the DNA level, this CDR3 is encoded by other sequences in the same sample as well. The chain carries TRBV28 and TRBJ2-1, with D tentatively TRBD1 (6 bases). The V gene's germline CDR1 is MDHEN and CDR2 SYDVKM. V lost 5 bases to trimming and J lost 4 bases, with 12 bases between them. This CDR3 comprises 14 residues. As DNA, the CDR3 is TGTGCCAGCAGTCCAGGGACAAATTACAATGAGCAGTTCTTC. Its translation is CASSPGTNYNEQFF.

The rearrangement uses TRBV30 and TRBJ1-3; the D is unclear. Trimming left V 1 base short and J 3 bases short, with 4 bases between. The CDR3 sequence is 12 residues long. CDR1 is GTSNPN, CDR2 SVGIG, per germline (reference sequence). The CDR3 bases are TGTGCCTGGAGTGCCGGTGGAAACACCATATATTTT. This translates into CAWSAGGNTIYF.

The chain uses TRBV6-1 and TRBJ2-7; D ambiguous. Trimming shortened V by 9 bases and J by 3 bases, and 21 bases separated the two germline ends. The germline gives CDR1 MNHNS, CDR2 SASEGT. The CDR3 is 15 amino acids. The CDR3 DNA is TGTGCCAGTTACAATCCCATTAGCACGCTCTACGAGCAGTACTTC. It specifies CASYNPISTLYEQYF.

This clone was observed once. V usage is TRBV18 and J usage is TRBJ2-3; a weak D match, TRBD2 (6 bases). This CDR3 region has 16 residues. Germline V gene data show CDR1 as KGHSH and CDR2 as LQKENI. Trimming shortened V by 2 bases and J by 8 bases, and 20 bases separated the two germline ends. Here the CDR3 reads CASSPAGPGGVGTQYF. The DNA for the CDR3 is TGTGCCAGCTCACCAGCGGGGCCCGGGGGAGTCGGTACGCAGTATTTT.

This clone was counted between two and nine times. V gene TRBV30 combines with J gene TRBJ1-2, with 7 bases that match TRBD1. J was trimmed by 4 bases and V by 3 bases; bases with no gene match: 5. This CDR3 has 13 amino acids. Germline V gene sequence: CDR1 GTSNPN, CDR2 SVGIG (reference sequence). The CDR3 DNA reads TGTGCCTGGAGCATATGGGACAGCTATGGCTACACCTTC. It translates to CAWSIWDSYGYTF. Variable domain in full (rest from reference TRBV30 and TRBJ1-2): SQTIHQWPATLVQPVGSPLSLECTVEGTSNPNLYWYRQAAGRGLQLLFYSVGIGQISSEVPQNLSASRPQDRQFILSSKKLLLSDSGFYLCAWSIWDSYGYTFGSGTRLTVV.

This chain links TRBV5-5 with TRBJ1-5; 10 nucleotides agree with TRBD1. The germline CDR1 and CDR2 sequences are SGHKS and YYEKEE (reference sequence). There are 15 residues in the CDR3. With 4 bases clipped from V and 3 bases from J, the junction kept 4 bases outside the gene matches. CDR3 in amino acids: CASSTGTGVNQPQHF. In nucleotides, the CDR3 is TGTGCCAGCAGCACCGGGACAGGGGTCAATCAGCCCCAGCATTTT. The full variable domain, with the rest looked up from reference TRBV5-5 and TRBJ1-5, is DAGVTQSPTHLIKTRGQQVTLRCSPISGHKSVSWYQQVLGQGPQFIFQYYEKEERGRGNFPDRFSARQFPNYSSELNVNALLLGDSALYLCASSTGTGVNQPQHFGDGTRLSIL.

This clone was seen more than once but under ten times. This chain connects TRBV15 to TRBJ1-2; D not certain. The CDR3 runs 12 residues. CDR1 and CDR2 from the germline V gene are LNHNV and YYDKDF (reference sequence). V lost 2 bases and J 8 bases, leaving 9 bases between the germline ends. The CDR3, as DNA: TGTGCCACCAGCAGACGCGGCCGAGGCTACACCTTC. This encodes CATSRRGRGYTF. The variable domain in full, with the rest retrieved from reference TRBV15 and TRBJ1-2, is DAMVIQNPRYQVTQFGKPVTLSCSQTLNHNVMYWYQQKSSQAPKLLFHYYDKDFNNEADTPDNFQSRRPNTSFCFLDIRSPGLGDTAMYLCATSRRGRGYTFGSGTRLTVV.

As concerns this clone: This could be a read error, since a much larger clone is one nucleotide away. This specimen includes other DNA sequences encoding the same CDR3. This rearrangement joins TRBV11-2 to TRBJ2-2; possibly TRBD1 or TRBD2 for D (5 bases each). Germline-derived CDR1 and CDR2 are SGHAT and FQNNGV. The CDR3 length is 14 residues. DNA for the CDR3: TGTGCCAGCAGTTTGCAGGGAGCCACCGGAGAGCTGTTTTTT. Translating it yields CASSLQGATGELFF.

The CDR3: CASSLEWYEQYF. The CDR3 region has the DNA TGTGCCAGCAGCTTAGAGTGGTACGAGCAGTACTTC. This sequence joins TRBV7-9 and TRBJ2-7; the D is unclear. Germline lookup yields CDR1 SEHNR and CDR2 FQNEAQ (reference sequence). This CDR3 is 12 amino acids long. Deletions cut 1 base from V and 4 bases from J, with 5 bases between.

The chain couples TRBV25-1 to TRBJ1-2; tentatively, D is TRBD1 (5 bases). This CDR3 contains 15 residues. Germline CDR1 is MGHDK and CDR2 is SYGVNS. Trimming shortened V by 2 bases and J by 8 bases, and 18 bases separated the two germline ends. CDR3 DNA sequence: TGTGCCAGCAGTGAACGGGGAAGGGGTTCGGGAGGCTACACCTTC. Encoded protein: CASSERGRGSGGYTF.

The chain recombines TRBV5-8 with TRBJ1-1, with 9 bases fitting TRBD1. V dropped 3 bases and J dropped 4; count of bases not matched to a gene: 10. The CDR3 length is 16 residues. CDR1 and CDR2 from the germline V gene are SGHTS and YDEGEE. The CDR3 nucleotides are TGTGCCAGCAGCTGGAGGCCCGGGACAGGGACCACTGAAGCTTTCTTT. Amino acids: CASSWRPGTGTTEAFF.

Written as DNA, the CDR3 is TGTGCCAGCAGCATACGACAGGGTAATGAAAAACTGTTTTTT. Translation gives CASSIRQGNEKLFF. This chain uses TRBV21-1 with TRBJ1-4; the table's TRBD1 call for D was not verified on the DNA. TRBV21-1 is labeled a pseudogene. The CDR3 spans 14 residues.